The 17 T cell receptor beta chains given below trace back to one sample, sequenced in a study of CD8 T cells in Susac syndrome. RNA in amounts of about 0.5 to 1 ug was reverse transcribed with random hexamers. TCRdb itself ran the immunoSEQ multiplex PCR reads through MiXCR, one entry per CDR3 protein. The sample consists of under 200,000 distinct CDR3 sequences, roughly 94% of them appearing once. Source material: CD4+ T cells from PBMCs. Source of these receptors: a human donor with Susac syndrome.

The rearrangement links TRBV20-1 to TRBJ2-1; maybe TRBD2 (7 bases). The CDR3 extends over 16 amino acids. CDR1 is DFQATT, CDR2 SNEGSKA, per germline (reference sequence). The V end lost 3 bases, the J end lost 0 bases, and 15 bases lay between the germline ends. The CDR3 region has the DNA TGCAGTGCTAGGCACTGGCGGGGGCCCTCCTACAATGAGCAGTTCTTC. This sequence encodes CSARHWRGPSYNEQFF.

This chain joins TRBV5-1 and TRBJ1-1; 8 nucleotides agree with TRBD1. CDR1 is SGHRS and CDR2 is YFSETQ in the germline V gene. The V gene end was trimmed by 0 bases and the J gene end by 3 bases; junction bases not matched to a gene: 7. The CDR3 length is 16 residues. DNA for the CDR3: TGCGCCAGCAGCTTGGAACAGGGGGGCGTAGACACTGAAGCTTTCTTT. Amino acid sequence: CASSLEQGGVDTEAFF.

Of note for this clonotype: As the CDR3 is not closed by the conserved phenylalanine or tryptophan, this likely results from a read error. The rearrangement joins TRBV7-9 to TRBJ2-7; D uncertain. The CDR3 loop spans 11 amino acids. Trimming removed 4 bases from V and 6 bases from J, with 7 bases in between. The germline CDR1 and CDR2 sequences are SEHNR and FQNEAQ (reference sequence). In DNA form, the CDR3 reads TGTGCCAGCAGCTCCACCCGCGAGCAGTACCTC. Protein product: CASSSTREQYL.

V gene TRBV7-9 combines with J gene TRBJ1-6; TRBD1 is a possible D gene (6 bases). CDR3 length: 14 residues. Germline V CDR1 and CDR2: SEHNR, FQNEAQ (reference sequence). V lost 4 bases and J lost 11, with 15 bases in between. The CDR3 DNA is TGTGCCAGCAGCTCCGAGGGGGACGGGACACCCCTCCACTTT. It codes for CASSSEGDGTPLHF.

The chain links TRBV29-1 to TRBJ2-4, with 8 bases fitting TRBD1. Germline V gene sequence: CDR1 SQVTM, CDR2 ANQGSEA. V lost 4 bases, J lost 2 bases, and 7 bases stayed unmatched. The CDR3 runs 15 residues. In nucleotides, the CDR3 is TGCAGCGTTGGGGACAGGCTTCTCCCCAAAAACATTCAGTACTTC. Protein sequence: CSVGDRLLPKNIQYF.

The rearrangement links TRBV5-1 to TRBJ1-2; a possible D gene is TRBD1 (5 bases). V lost 2 bases to trimming and J lost 4 bases, with 12 bases between them. Germline loops: CDR1 SGHRS, CDR2 YFSETQ. The CDR3 runs 14 residues. CDR3: CASSLTGGSYGYTF. The CDR3 coding sequence is TGCGCCAGCAGCTTAACAGGAGGGAGCTATGGCTACACCTTC.

This clonotype came up once. The chain employs TRBV7-3 and TRBJ1-1, with D hard to call. V was pared by 4 bases and J by 7 bases, with 7 bases between. CDR1 and CDR2 from the germline V gene are SGHTA and FQGTGA. The CDR3 sequence is 11 residues long. The CDR3 DNA follows: TGTGCCAGCAGCTCGGGTCATGAAGCTTTCTTT. Protein: CASSSGHEAFF.

This chain joins TRBV2 and TRBJ2-3; D unclear. V was trimmed by 2 bases and J by 1 base, leaving 4 bases between them. This CDR3 spans 13 amino acids. Per germline, CDR1 SNHLY and CDR2 FYNNEI. DNA for the CDR3: TGTGCCAGCAGTGAACTGGGCACAGATACGCAGTATTTT. Amino acids: CASSELGTDTQYF.

This clonotype showed up just once. V is TRBV10-3 and J is TRBJ1-2; 8 bases match TRBD1. Germline CDR1 reads ENHRY; CDR2 reads SYGVKD. The CDR3 contains 14 residues. V dropped 10 bases and J dropped 0; count of bases not matched to a gene: 7. DNA of the CDR3: TGTGCCACAACCGGGACAGGCCCTAACTATGGCTACACCTTC. Translation gives CATTGTGPNYGYTF.

CDR3 sequence: CASSVGTSGSETQYF. For the CDR3, the DNA is TGTGCCAGCAGCGTAGGGACTAGTGGGTCAGAGACCCAGTACTTC. The V call is TRBV9, the J call TRBJ2-5, with TRBD2 matching 7 bases. The CDR3 spans 15 residues. V was pared by 0 bases and J by 4 bases, with 6 bases of the junction left unmatched. Germline V gene sequence: CDR1 SGDLS, CDR2 YYNGEE.

V usage is TRBV20-1 and J usage is TRBJ1-2; the match to TRBD1 covers 10 bases. CDR3 length: 13 amino acids. Germline lookup yields CDR1 DFQATT and CDR2 SNEGSKA (reference sequence). Trimming cost V 6 bases and J 4 bases; bases outside gene matches: 5. The CDR3 nucleotides read TGCAGTGCCTCGACAGGGGGCATCTATGGCTACACCTTC. Amino acid sequence: CSASTGGIYGYTF.

V is TRBV25-1 and J is TRBJ1-1; TRBD1 might be the D (6 bases). Trimming removed 3 bases from V and 4 bases from J, with 12 bases in between. Germline loops: CDR1 MGHDK, CDR2 SYGVNS. This CDR3 spans 14 amino acids. The DNA of the CDR3 is TGTGCCAGCAGTGAGAACAGGGCTCTCACTGAAGCTTTCTTT. Translating gives CASSENRALTEAFF.

The J gene is TRBJ1-2, the V gene TRBV15; 12 bases match TRBD1. Germline V gives CDR1 LNHNV, CDR2 YYDKDF (reference sequence). V lost 1 base, J lost 10 bases, and 7 bases stayed unmatched. The CDR3 is made up of 15 amino acids. CDR3 loop: CATSRGGDRGHLYTF. The CDR3 region has the DNA TGTGCCACCAGCAGAGGTGGGGACAGGGGGCATCTCTACACCTTC.

The genes are TRBV5-1 and TRBJ1-4; D is uncertain. This CDR3 has 12 residues. The germline CDR1 and CDR2 sequences are SGHRS and YFSETQ. V was clipped by 0 bases and J by 8 bases, with 5 bases between them. The CDR3 nucleotides are TGCGCCAGCAGCTTGGGAGGAGAAAAACTGTTTTTT. It encodes CASSLGGEKLFF. The whole variable domain, filled in from reference TRBV5-1 and TRBJ1-4, reads KAGVTQTPRYLIKTRGQQVTLSCSPISGHRSVSWYQQTPGQGLQFLFEYFSETQRNKGNFPGRFSGRQFSNSRSEMNVSTLELGDSALYLCASSLGGEKLFFGSGTQLSVL.

This rearrangement joins TRBV3-1 to TRBJ1-1, with TRBD1 matching over 7 bases. Trimming cost V 3 bases and J 3 bases; bases outside gene matches: 4. Germline V gene lookup returns CDR1 LGHDT and CDR2 YNNKEL (reference sequence). CDR3 length: 14 residues. The CDR3, as DNA: TGTGCCAGCAGCCACCGCGGACAGGACACTGAAGCTTTCTTT. Translating gives CASSHRGQDTEAFF.

The J gene is TRBJ1-1, the V gene TRBV7-3; no clear D. From germline, CDR1 is SGHTA and CDR2 FQGTGA. This CDR3 has 13 residues. Trimming cost V 6 bases and J 4 bases, with 12 bases left between them. Here the CDR3 DNA reads TGTGCCAGCAGTCCCCAGCCCAGCACTGAAGCTTTCTTT. It encodes CASSPQPSTEAFF.

The chain uses TRBV7-3 and TRBJ1-6, with D tentatively TRBD1 (5 bases). CDR3 length: 14 residues. V was cut by 0 bases and J by 10 bases, with 10 bases left in between. Germline assignment: CDR1 SGHTA and CDR2 FQGTGA. The CDR3 region has the DNA TGTGCCAGCAGCTTAACGCAGGGCAGGTCACCCCTCCACTTT. Translated: CASSLTQGRSPLHF.